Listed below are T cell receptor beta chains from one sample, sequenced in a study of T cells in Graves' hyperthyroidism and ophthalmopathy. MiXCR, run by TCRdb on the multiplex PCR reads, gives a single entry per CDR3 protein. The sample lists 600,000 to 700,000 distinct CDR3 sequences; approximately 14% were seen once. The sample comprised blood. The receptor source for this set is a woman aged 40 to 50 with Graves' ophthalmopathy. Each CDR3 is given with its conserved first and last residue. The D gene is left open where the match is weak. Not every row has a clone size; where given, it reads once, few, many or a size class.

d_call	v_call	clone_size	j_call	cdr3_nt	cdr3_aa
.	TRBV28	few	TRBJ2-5	TGTGCCAGCAGTCCCTTACCTGTCGGGGTCCAAGAGACCCAGTACTTC	CASSPLPVGVQETQYF
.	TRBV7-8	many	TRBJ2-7	TGTGCCAGCAGCTCAACAGAGTTAAGGGGCGAGCAGTACTTC	CASSSTELRGEQYF
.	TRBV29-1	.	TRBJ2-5	TGCAGCGTTTACGCGGACAACCAAGAGACCCAGTACTTC	CSVYADNQETQYF
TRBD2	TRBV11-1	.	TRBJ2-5	TGTGCCAGCAGCTCCCAGGCGGGAGGGGAGACCCAGTACTTC	CASSSQAGGETQYF
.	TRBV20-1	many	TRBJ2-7	TGCAGTGCTAGCCCGGACAGCCTGTCCTACGAGCAGTACTTC	CSASPDSLSYEQYF
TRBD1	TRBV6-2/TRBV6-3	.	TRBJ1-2	TGTGCCAGCAGTTTCCTCGGACAGGGCCCAGGCTACACCTTC	CASSFLGQGPGYTF
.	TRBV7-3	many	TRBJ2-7	TGTGCCAGCAGCCAAGGGGCAGCAACTAAGCAGTACTTC	CASSQGAATKQYF
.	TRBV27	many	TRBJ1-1	TGTGCCAGCAGTTTCTCGGGAAAAAACACTGAAGCTTTCTTT	CASSFSGKNTEAFF
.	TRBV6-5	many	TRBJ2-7	TGTGCCAGCAGTTACTCTGAGGGAGGACAGAGCTACGAGCAGTACTTC	CASSYSEGGQSYEQYF
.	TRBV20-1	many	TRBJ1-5	TGCAGTGCTAGAAGTAGGGGCAATCAGCCCCAGCATTTT	CSARSRGNQPQHF
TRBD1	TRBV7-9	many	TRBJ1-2	TGTGCCAGCAGCCCGACAGGGGCCTTCGGCTACACCTTC	CASSPTGAFGYTF
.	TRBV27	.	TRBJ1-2	TGTGCCAGCAGTTCGGGGGGATTGGACCATGGCTACACCTTC	CASSSGGLDHGYTF
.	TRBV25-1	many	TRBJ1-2	TGTGCCAGCAGGGCCCGGGACACCTATCGGGGGGGCTACACCTTC	CASRARDTYRGGYTF
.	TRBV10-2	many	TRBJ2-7	TGCGCCAGCAGCTACGGGTTATACGAGCAGTACTTC	CASSYGLYEQYF
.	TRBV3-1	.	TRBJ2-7	TGTGCCAGCAGCCAACAGGGCGTCATTCGAACCGAGCAGTACTTC	CASSQQGVIRTEQYF
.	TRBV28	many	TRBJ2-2	TGTGCCAGCAGTTTCGGTTGGGGGGGCGAGGCCGGGGAGCTGTTTTTT	CASSFGWGGEAGELFF
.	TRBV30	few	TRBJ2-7	TGTGCCTGGAACCCGGGGATCTCCTACGAGCAGTACTTC	CAWNPGISYEQYF
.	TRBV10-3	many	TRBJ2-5	TGTGCCATCAGTGAGTTCGCCGACCAAGAGACCCAGTACTTC	CAISEFADQETQYF
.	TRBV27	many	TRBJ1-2	TGTGCCAGCAGTCTAAAGGGGCCCCAGGGATCCACTAACTATGGCTACACCTTC	CASSLKGPQGSTNYGYTF
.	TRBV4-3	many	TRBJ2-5	TGCGCCAGCAGCCAAGATGCGGGTAGTCGAGAGACCCAGTACTTC	CASSQDAGSRETQYF
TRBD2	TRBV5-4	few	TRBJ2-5	TGTGCCAGCAGCTTGGGGGGACTAGCGGCGCAAGAGACCCAGTACTTC	CASSLGGLAAQETQYF
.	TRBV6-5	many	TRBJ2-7	TGTGCCAGCAGTTCAAGGCAGGACCACGAGCAGTACTTC	CASSSRQDHEQYF
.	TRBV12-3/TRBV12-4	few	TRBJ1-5	TGTGCCAGCAGTTTAGAGGGGTCCGACAACCAGCCCCAGCATTTT	CASSLEGSDNQPQHF
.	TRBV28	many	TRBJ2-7	TGTGCCAGCAGTTTATATTCGGAGGGAGAGCAGTACTTC	CASSLYSEGEQYF
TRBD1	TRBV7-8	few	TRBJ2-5	TGTGCCAGCAGCTCCAGGACAGGAGAGACCCAGTACTTC	CASSSRTGETQYF